These 30 T cell receptor beta chains came from one sample sequenced in a study of vaccination and CD4 T cells after COVID-19. The Oncomine TCR Beta short-read assay sequenced DNA from cultured CD4+ T cells. MiXCR, run by TCRdb on the PCR reads, gives a single entry per CDR3 protein. This table has fewer than 15,000 distinct CDR3 sequences, roughly 56% appearing once. Treatment defined: approximately 11-day PBMC culture with coronavirus spike peptide pools or control peptides (ViraFEST assay). No antigen has been assigned to these receptors. The sequenced sample was CD4+ T cells from blood, cultured in vitro. The origin of the receptors is a human donor who had recovered from COVID-19.

The chain recombines TRBV20-1 with TRBJ1-2, with D unresolved. Trimming stripped 3 bases from V and 4 bases from J, with 12 bases between. The CDR3 runs 13 residues. Germline CDR1 is DFQATT and CDR2 is SNEGSKA (reference sequence). In DNA form, the CDR3 reads TGCAGTGCTAGGGGAGACCTGGGCTATGGCTACACCTTC. Translation gives CSARGDLGYGYTF.

This clonotype has a handful of counts. The genes are TRBV21-1 and TRBJ2-2; the table's D gene call, TRBD1, was not cross checked with the DNA. TRBV21-1 represents a pseudogene. CDR3 length: 15 amino acids. The CDR3 DNA reads TGTGCCAGCAGCAAAGACGACAGAAGCCCCGGGGAGCTGTTTTTT. Its translation is CASSKDDRSPGELFF.

This clonotype was picked up one time. The chain has TRBV5-1 and TRBJ2-3; 8 bases map to TRBD2. This CDR3 is 16 amino acids long. The germline V gene encodes CDR1 SGHRS and CDR2 YFSETQ. V lost 4 bases and J lost 5; bases outside the gene matches: 12. CDR3 loop: CASSPYSGAPGDTQYF. For the CDR3, the DNA is TGCGCCAGCAGCCCATATAGCGGGGCCCCGGGAGATACGCAGTATTTT.

The chain joins TRBV6-1 to TRBJ1-1; no clear D gene. Trimming took off 5 bases at V and 0 bases at J, with 13 bases between the two ends. Per the germline V gene, CDR1 is MNHNS and CDR2 is SASEGT. This CDR3 is built from 15 residues. The CDR3 DNA reads as TGTGCCAGCAGTAGACACAAGGGATTGAACACTGAAGCTTTCTTT. Its protein is CASSRHKGLNTEAFF.

The chain employs TRBV12-3 or TRBV12-4 and TRBJ1-2; D gene unclear. The V end lost 3 bases, the J end lost 1 base, and 12 bases lay between the germline ends. The CDR3 runs 15 residues. This chain's CDR3 is CASSFDLGINYGYTF. CDR3 DNA: TGTGCCAGCAGTTTCGACTTGGGGATTAACTATGGCTACACCTTC.

The V and J genes are TRBV6-5 and TRBJ1-2; the match to TRBD1 covers 9 bases. Germline values: CDR1 MNHEY, CDR2 SVGAGI. J lost 4 bases, V lost 8 bases, and 14 bases had no gene match. The CDR3 totals 16 residues. The CDR3 here is CASVTTGGRLSYGYTF. In DNA, the CDR3 is TGTGCCAGCGTTACTACAGGGGGCAGGCTGAGCTATGGCTACACCTTC.

The gene calls are TRBV24-1 and TRBJ1-2; 7 bases agree with TRBD1. The trim removed 7 bases at V and 10 bases at J, leaving 11 bases unmatched. The CDR3 length is 13 residues. Germline V gene lookup returns CDR1 KGHDR and CDR2 SFDVKD. CDR3 sequence: CATSRRQGGDYTF. The CDR3 bases are TGTGCCACCAGCAGGAGACAGGGTGGTGACTACACCTTC.

The chain combines TRBV7-2 with TRBJ2-2; D not certain. The germline V and J ends were trimmed by 3 bases and 1 base, with 9 bases remaining between them. This CDR3 is 15 amino acids long. Germline V gives CDR1 SGHTA, CDR2 FQGNSA. The CDR3 region is CASSLSDGNTGELFF. The CDR3 bases are TGTGCCAGCAGCTTGAGTGACGGGAACACCGGGGAGCTGTTTTTT.

This clonotype showed up just a few times. The chain couples TRBV24-1 to TRBJ1-2; D uncertain. The CDR3 totals 13 residues. The germline gives CDR1 KGHDR, CDR2 SFDVKD. The germline V and J ends were trimmed by 5 bases and 3 bases, with 9 bases remaining between them. CDR3 DNA sequence: TGTGCCACCAGTGCGCGGCAGGACTATGGCTACACCTTC. Translation gives CATSARQDYGYTF.

In this sample, this clonotype turned up a few times. This chain uses TRBV6-1 with TRBJ1-6; D is perhaps TRBD1 (5 bases). This CDR3 region has 15 residues. Germline V CDR1 and CDR2: MNHNS, SASEGT. The V end lost 3 bases, the J end lost 9 bases, and 15 bases lay between the germline ends. CDR3 DNA sequence: TGTGCCAGCAGTGAGACAGTGGATTGGGGTTCACCCCTCCACTTT. This translates into CASSETVDWGSPLHF.

This rearrangement joins TRBV15 to TRBJ2-5; perhaps TRBD2 as D (6 bases). CDR1 LNHNV and CDR2 YYDKDF come from the germline V gene (reference sequence). V was cut by 0 bases and J by 5 bases, with 19 bases left in between. CDR3 length: 17 residues. CDR3 residues: CATSRDRTAGSGETQYF. CDR3 bases: TGTGCCACCAGCAGAGATCGAACGGCCGGGAGTGGTGAGACCCAGTACTTC.

This clonotype was found once. The CDR3 is CASRDSGGNTIYF. DNA of the CDR3: TGTGCCAGTAGGGACAGCGGTGGAAACACCATATATTTT. This chain connects TRBV19 to TRBJ1-3; TRBD1 might be the D (6 bases). Between the trimmed V and J ends, which lost 6 bases and 3 bases, there was a span of 9 bases. This CDR3 contains 13 residues. Looked up from germline, CDR1 is LNHDA and CDR2 is SQIVND (reference sequence).

V and J are TRBV10-2 and TRBJ1-1; a possible D gene is TRBD1 (5 bases). The CDR3 extends over 16 amino acids. Per germline, CDR1 WSHSY and CDR2 SAAADI. Trimming removed 8 bases at V and 4 bases at J, with 23 bases between. The CDR3: CASCPDFLGGSTEAFF. As DNA, the CDR3 is TGCGCCAGCTGTCCGGACTTCCTCGGGGGGTCCACTGAAGCTTTCTTT.

The chain combines TRBV3-1 with TRBJ1-6, with D maybe TRBD1 (5 bases). V was shortened by 4 bases and J by 10 bases, with 17 bases between the two germline ends. The germline V gene encodes CDR1 LGHDT and CDR2 YNNKEL (reference sequence). The CDR3 loop spans 15 amino acids. This chain's CDR3 is CASSPVPGLGSPLHF. The CDR3 bases are TGTGCCAGCAGCCCAGTCCCGGGACTAGGGTCACCCCTCCACTTT.

The chain couples TRBV30 to TRBJ1-2, with 8 bases lining up with TRBD1. V shed 2 bases and J 4 bases; nucleotides not matched to a gene: 3. The CDR3 loop spans 13 amino acids. Germline values: CDR1 GTSNPN, CDR2 SVGIG (reference sequence). CDR3 DNA: TGTGCCTGGAGTCGGGACAGGCCCTATGGCTACACCTTC. Encoded protein: CAWSRDRPYGYTF.

This clonotype occurred a few times. The chain recombines TRBV20-1 with TRBJ2-7, with 7 bases aligning to TRBD2. V was clipped by 2 bases and J by 3 bases; unmatched bases: 7. Germline V CDR1 and CDR2: DFQATT, SNEGSKA (reference sequence). The CDR3 length is 14 residues. CDR3 sequence reads: CSARSVGGIYEQYF. For the CDR3, the DNA is TGCAGTGCTAGATCGGTGGGGGGGATCTACGAGCAGTACTTC.

The genes are TRBV30 and TRBJ1-1; possible D gene TRBD1, 6 bases. The CDR3 is 11 residues long. Trimming took 5 bases from V and 11 from J, leaving 15 bases between them. Per germline, CDR1 GTSNPN and CDR2 SVGIG (reference sequence). This CDR3 reads CAWVRQVEAFF. DNA for the CDR3: TGTGCCTGGGTACGACAGGTAGAGGCTTTCTTT.

This clonotype was detected a few times. CDR3 sequence (DNA): TGTGCCAGCCCCCGAAGAGCGGGAAGCGATGAGCAGTTCTTC. Translating gives CASPRRAGSDEQFF. The rearrangement links TRBV2 to TRBJ2-1, with TRBD2 matching 7 bases. Germline V gene data show CDR1 as SNHLY and CDR2 as FYNNEI. The CDR3 runs 14 residues. After removal of 8 bases from V and 8 bases from J, the junction contained 12 bases not matched to a gene.

The chain is built from TRBV5-4 and TRBJ1-2; weak D call: TRBD1 (5 bases). CDR1 and CDR2 (germline): SGHNT, YYREEE (reference sequence). The CDR3 spans 15 residues. Trimming took 0 bases from V and 7 from J, leaving 16 bases between them. The CDR3 here is CASSLGGTGPIGYTF. The CDR3, as DNA: TGTGCCAGCAGCTTGGGCGGGACGGGCCCGATTGGCTACACCTTC.

The rearrangement uses TRBV20-1 and TRBJ2-7, with TRBD2 identical over 8 bases. With V trimmed by 5 bases and J by 1 base, 4 bases remained unmatched. The V gene's germline CDR1 is DFQATT and CDR2 SNEGSKA (reference sequence). The CDR3 consists of 13 residues. The CDR3 here is CSAPGGGSYEQYF. The CDR3 DNA follows: TGCAGTGCTCCCGGCGGGGGGTCCTACGAGCAGTACTTC.

The chain couples TRBV7-8 to TRBJ2-3, with a tentative D call TRBD2 (6 bases). CDR3 size: 16 residues. Germline CDR1 is SGHVS and CDR2 is FQNEAQ. V lost 1 base and J lost 0, with 11 bases in between. The chain's CDR3 is CASSLGAGTSTDTQYF. CDR3 in DNA: TGTGCCAGCAGCTTAGGTGCTGGGACTAGCACAGATACGCAGTATTTT.

The chain has TRBV20-1 and TRBJ2-7; perhaps TRBD1 as D (5 bases). The CDR3 is made up of 11 amino acids. V dropped 6 bases and J dropped 2 bases, with 8 bases sitting between them. Germline V gives CDR1 DFQATT, CDR2 SNEGSKA (reference sequence). The CDR3: CSARQPYEQYF. The CDR3 DNA reads TGCAGTGCGCGACAGCCCTACGAGCAGTACTTC.

The chain carries TRBV24-1 and TRBJ2-3, with 10 bases fitting TRBD2. Trimming at V came to 2 bases and at J to 5 bases, leaving 6 bases not matched to a gene. Germline values: CDR1 KGHDR, CDR2 SFDVKD. The CDR3 totals 16 residues. Written as DNA, the CDR3 is TGTGCCACCAGTGATTCTAGCGGGAGCCAGGTAGATACGCAGTATTTT. Amino acid sequence: CATSDSSGSQVDTQYF.

This chain connects TRBV6-1 to TRBJ2-2; D unresolved. V dropped 5 bases and J dropped 0 bases, with 4 bases sitting between them. Per the germline V gene, CDR1 is MNHNS and CDR2 is SASEGT. This CDR3 is built from 13 residues. The CDR3, as DNA: TGTGCCAGCAGTAGTACGAACACCGGGGAGCTGTTTTTT. Its protein is CASSSTNTGELFF.

The chain recombines TRBV20-1 with TRBJ1-3; D possibly corresponds to TRBD1 (6 bases). The CDR3 extends over 12 amino acids. The V and J ends lost 7 bases and 1 base respectively, with 8 bases between them. The germline V gene encodes CDR1 DFQATT and CDR2 SNEGSKA (reference sequence). CDR3 loop: CSGQGSGNTIYF. CDR3 nucleotide sequence: TGCAGTGGTCAGGGGTCTGGAAACACCATATATTTT.

This rearrangement joins TRBV6-5 to TRBJ1-6, with D possibly being TRBD1 (6 bases). V was cut by 3 bases and J by 13 bases, with 10 bases left in between. The CDR3 extends over 12 amino acids. Germline values: CDR1 MNHEY, CDR2 SVGAGI. The CDR3 sequence is CASSYVQGPLHF. CDR3 coding DNA: TGTGCCAGCAGTTATGTACAGGGTCCCCTCCACTTT.

V and J are TRBV5-1 and TRBJ2-4, with D tentatively TRBD2 (6 bases). Per the germline V gene, CDR1 is SGHRS and CDR2 is YFSETQ. The CDR3 extends over 14 amino acids. The V end was cut by 5 bases, the J end by 7 bases, with 16 bases between. CDR3 bases: TGCGCCAGCAGGTCTAACCCGGGGGAGAACATTCAGTACTTC. Its translation is CASRSNPGENIQYF.

This sequence joins TRBV7-2 and TRBJ2-5; 8 bases map to TRBD2. The germline V gene encodes CDR1 SGHTA and CDR2 FQGNSA. After removal of 5 bases from V and 4 bases from J, the junction contained 9 bases not matched to a gene. CDR3 length: 15 residues. For the CDR3, the DNA is TGTGCCAGCAGCCCGGGGGGCGGGAGGTTAGAGACCCAGTACTTC. This translates into CASSPGGGRLETQYF.

The chain joins TRBV19 to TRBJ2-7; D not certain. CDR1 and CDR2 from the germline V gene are LNHDA and SQIVND (reference sequence). The length of the CDR3 is 14 residues. Trimming took 7 bases from V and 6 from J, leaving 19 bases between them. The CDR3 reads CASTVDPPGSEQYF. The CDR3, as DNA: TGTGCCAGTACGGTGGATCCGCCGGGCTCCGAGCAGTACTTC.

The CDR3 protein is CASSLVGETTFF. CDR3 coding DNA: TGTGCCAGCAGCTTAGTTGGGGAGACAACTTTCTTT. The chain links TRBV7-2 to TRBJ1-1; D call uncertain. The V end was cut by 1 base, the J end by 12 bases, with 12 bases between. This CDR3 region has 12 residues. CDR1 is SGHTA, CDR2 FQGNSA, per germline.